The rows below give T cell receptor beta chains drawn from one sample of a study of T cells after yellow fever vaccination. TCRdb analysed the 5' RACE reads with MiXCR anew, one entry per CDR3 protein. The profile covers under 500,000 distinct CDR3 sequences, with about 17% appearing a single time and about 18% taken by the ten largest. The sequenced sample was PBMCs, obtained before the yellow fever booster vaccination. These receptors originate from a man aged 18 to 30 who received the YFV17D yellow fever vaccine. Each CDR3 is given with its conserved first and last residue. The order of the fields is clone size, D gene, V gene, CDR3 protein. A D gene is named only where the DNA matches it firmly. Expanded clones are given a class, and other clones once, few, many or no size at all.

few | . | TRBV7-3 | CASSTGDETQYF
. | TRBD1 | TRBV24-1 | CATSEARDRSNELFF
. | . | TRBV19 | CAAGWGSRTSTQYF
few | . | TRBV20-1 | CSARPDGSRYGYTF
. | . | TRBV11-2 | CASSLEGSWQGTSPLHF
. | TRBD1 | TRBV12-3/TRBV12-4 | CASSSGDREAFF
. | . | TRBV12-3/TRBV12-4 | CAGSLKRRGQETQYF
. | TRBD2 | TRBV20-1 | CSATTSGGAPPTDTQYF
. | . | TRBV12-3/TRBV12-4 | CANRVPTAETQYF
few | . | TRBV7-9 | CASSFGAGTFVGYTF
. | . | TRBV3-1 | CASRDGGISQDTQYF
few | TRBD1 | TRBV6-5 | CASSYGDRVNEQFF
few | . | TRBV7-2 | CASSLGPRISTDTQYF
. | . | TRBV6-2/TRBV6-3 | CASSYVRARSPLHF
. | TRBD2 | TRBV6-2/TRBV6-3 | CASRPQRGGSYNEQFF
. | TRBD2 | TRBV27 | CASRLRSGGAITDTQYF
many | TRBD2 | TRBV5-1 | CASSFLAGFTGANVLTF
few | . | TRBV7-9 | CASSLHWDQYNEQFF
. | . | TRBV7-9 | CASSLAINTEAFF
. | . | TRBV6-5 | CASSYTSSANTGELFF
. | TRBD1 | TRBV2 | CASSAQGADTEAFF
. | TRBD2 | TRBV7-8 | CASSLSTGGLATDSQYF
many | TRBD1 | TRBV7-7 | CASSPQGRDTQYF
few | TRBD1 | TRBV7-2 | CASSPGQGSTYNSPLHF
few | TRBD1 | TRBV27 | CASSVRTGTYGYTF
few | . | TRBV12-3/TRBV12-4 | CASSSQTRHNEQFF
. | . | TRBV29-1 | CSAEDGSYEQYF
few | TRBD1 | TRBV12-3/TRBV12-4 | CASSLGQGARGRTQYF
. | TRBD1 | TRBV24-1 | CATSDTRQGGNEQFF
few | TRBD1 | TRBV4-1 | CASSQPRQGRNTGELFF
. | . | TRBV7-2 | CASSRGRGGQPQHF
. | . | TRBV27 | CASSSMERREQYF
few | TRBD1 | TRBV11-2 | CASSVGTALTEQYF
. | . | TRBV12-3/TRBV12-4 | CASSHTLNTEAFF
. | TRBD1 | TRBV7-9 | CASSLSGTDRATQYF
few | TRBD1 | TRBV12-3/TRBV12-4 | CASTTGGSGQNYGYTF
few | . | TRBV4-3 | CASSRLYHRTDTQYF
. | . | TRBV6-2/TRBV6-3 | CASRTLDNEQFF
many | . | TRBV10-3 | CAISEGIAEQLFF
. | . | TRBV7-2 | CASSFSLAELFF
few | . | TRBV5-6 | CASSSRGGSGTEAFF
few | . | TRBV5-1 | CASSLYGTDRSTGELFF
. | . | TRBV24-1 | CATSDVGSEAFF
. | TRBD1 | TRBV5-1 | CASSTGTGSLNTEAFF
. | . | TRBV18 | CASSPLGGEAFF
many | . | TRBV7-6 | CASSPLGGNTEAFF
few | . | TRBV20-1 | CSAGGPFDNEQFF
few | . | TRBV6-2/TRBV6-3 | CASRFPTDTQYF
many | . | TRBV7-2 | CASSLGGVTYEQYF
. | . | TRBV11-2 | CASSDGTAFEQYF
few | . | TRBV20-1 | CSARTRGGGPMSNEQFF
. | TRBD1 | TRBV12-3/TRBV12-4 | CASSLTGGGIQYF
few | . | TRBV7-2 | CASSLARQVQETQYF